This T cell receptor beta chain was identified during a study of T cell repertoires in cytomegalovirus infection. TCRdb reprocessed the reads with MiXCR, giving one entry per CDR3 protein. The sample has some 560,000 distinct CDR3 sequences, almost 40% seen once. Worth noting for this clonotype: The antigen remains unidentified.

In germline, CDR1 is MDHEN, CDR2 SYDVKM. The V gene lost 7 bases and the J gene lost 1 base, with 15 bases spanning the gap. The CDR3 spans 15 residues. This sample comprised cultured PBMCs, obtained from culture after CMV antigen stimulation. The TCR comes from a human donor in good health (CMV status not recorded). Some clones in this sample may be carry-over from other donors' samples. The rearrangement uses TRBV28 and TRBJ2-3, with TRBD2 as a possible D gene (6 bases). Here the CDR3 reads CASTRRREGTDTQYF. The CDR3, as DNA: TGTGCCAGCACCCGACGGAGGGAAGGCACAGATACGCAGTATTTT.